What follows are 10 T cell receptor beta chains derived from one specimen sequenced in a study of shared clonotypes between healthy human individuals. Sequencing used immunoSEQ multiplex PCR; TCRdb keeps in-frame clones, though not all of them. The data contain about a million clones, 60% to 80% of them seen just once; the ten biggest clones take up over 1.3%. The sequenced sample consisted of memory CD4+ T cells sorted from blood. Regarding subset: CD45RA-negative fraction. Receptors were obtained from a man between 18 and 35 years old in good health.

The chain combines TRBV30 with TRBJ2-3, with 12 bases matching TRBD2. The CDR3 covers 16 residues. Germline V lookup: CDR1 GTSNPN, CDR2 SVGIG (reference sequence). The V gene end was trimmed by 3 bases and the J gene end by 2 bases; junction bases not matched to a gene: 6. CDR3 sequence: CAWSAGLAGTTDTQYF. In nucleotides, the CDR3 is TGTGCCTGGAGCGCAGGACTAGCGGGGACCACAGATACGCAGTATTTT.

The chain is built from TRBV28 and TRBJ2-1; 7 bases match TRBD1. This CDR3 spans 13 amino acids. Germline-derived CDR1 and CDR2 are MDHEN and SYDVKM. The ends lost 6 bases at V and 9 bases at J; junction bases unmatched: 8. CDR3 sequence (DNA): TGTGCCAGCAGAGCAAGACAGGGCACTGAGCAGTTCTTC. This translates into CASRARQGTEQFF.

The CDR3 loop reads CASSLVPLGLGEKLFF. The CDR3 DNA is TGTGCCAGCAGCTTAGTCCCCCTAGGGCTTGGTGAAAAACTGTTTTTT. The V call is TRBV7-2, the J call TRBJ1-4; no reliable D call. Trimming removed 1 base at V and 7 bases at J, with 16 bases between. Per germline, CDR1 SGHTA and CDR2 FQGNSA. The CDR3 totals 16 residues.

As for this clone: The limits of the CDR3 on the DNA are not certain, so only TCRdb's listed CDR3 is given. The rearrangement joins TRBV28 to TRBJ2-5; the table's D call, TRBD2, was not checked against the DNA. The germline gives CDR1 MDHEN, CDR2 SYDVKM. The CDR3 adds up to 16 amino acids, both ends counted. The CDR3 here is CASSTSGLAGQETQYF.

The CDR3 DNA follows: TGTGCCATCAGTGACGGGGGGGCTCGGGAGACCCAGTACTTC. This gives the protein CAISDGGARETQYF. The gene calls are TRBV10-3 and TRBJ2-5; 8 positions match TRBD2. CDR1 and CDR2 from the germline V gene are ENHRY and SYGVKD. The length of the CDR3 is 14 residues. The J segment lost 5 bases and the V segment lost 3 bases, leaving 5 bases of the junction unmatched.

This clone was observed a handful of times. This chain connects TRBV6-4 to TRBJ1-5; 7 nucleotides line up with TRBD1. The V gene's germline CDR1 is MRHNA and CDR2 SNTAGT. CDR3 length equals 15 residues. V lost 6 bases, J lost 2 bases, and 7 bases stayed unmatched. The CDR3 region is CASRTDREGNQPQHF. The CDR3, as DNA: TGTGCCAGCAGGACAGACAGGGAGGGCAATCAGCCCCAGCATTTT.

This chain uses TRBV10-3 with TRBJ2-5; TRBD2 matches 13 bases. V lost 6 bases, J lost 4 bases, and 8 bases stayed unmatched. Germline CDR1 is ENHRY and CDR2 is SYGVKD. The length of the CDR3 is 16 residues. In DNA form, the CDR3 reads TGTGCCATCAGCCTCTCGGGACTAGCGGGACGAGAGACCCAGTACTTC. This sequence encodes CAISLSGLAGRETQYF.

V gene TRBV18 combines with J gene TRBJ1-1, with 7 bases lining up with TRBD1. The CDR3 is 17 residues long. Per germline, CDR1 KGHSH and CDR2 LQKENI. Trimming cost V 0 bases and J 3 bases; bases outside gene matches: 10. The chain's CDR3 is CASSPPLVDRRHTEAFF. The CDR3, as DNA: TGTGCCAGCTCACCACCGTTGGTGGACAGGAGGCACACTGAAGCTTTCTTT.

The DNA of the CDR3 is TGTGCCAGCAGCTTCGGGACAGGGAACTATGGCTACACCTTC. Translated: CASSFGTGNYGYTF. This rearrangement joins TRBV5-5 to TRBJ1-2, with TRBD1 matching over 9 bases. Germline V gene lookup returns CDR1 SGHKS and CDR2 YYEKEE (reference sequence). The CDR3 loop spans 14 amino acids. The ends lost 2 bases at V and 2 bases at J; junction bases unmatched: 1.

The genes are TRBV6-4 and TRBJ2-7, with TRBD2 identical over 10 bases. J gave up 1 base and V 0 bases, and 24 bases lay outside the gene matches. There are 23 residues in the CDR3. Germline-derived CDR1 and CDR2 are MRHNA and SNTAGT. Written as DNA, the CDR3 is TGTGCCAGCAGTGACTCGAGCACCGCCGGGGCTAGCGGGAGCGCCACCAAGTCCTACGAGCAGTACTTC. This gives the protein CASSDSSTAGASGSATKSYEQYF.